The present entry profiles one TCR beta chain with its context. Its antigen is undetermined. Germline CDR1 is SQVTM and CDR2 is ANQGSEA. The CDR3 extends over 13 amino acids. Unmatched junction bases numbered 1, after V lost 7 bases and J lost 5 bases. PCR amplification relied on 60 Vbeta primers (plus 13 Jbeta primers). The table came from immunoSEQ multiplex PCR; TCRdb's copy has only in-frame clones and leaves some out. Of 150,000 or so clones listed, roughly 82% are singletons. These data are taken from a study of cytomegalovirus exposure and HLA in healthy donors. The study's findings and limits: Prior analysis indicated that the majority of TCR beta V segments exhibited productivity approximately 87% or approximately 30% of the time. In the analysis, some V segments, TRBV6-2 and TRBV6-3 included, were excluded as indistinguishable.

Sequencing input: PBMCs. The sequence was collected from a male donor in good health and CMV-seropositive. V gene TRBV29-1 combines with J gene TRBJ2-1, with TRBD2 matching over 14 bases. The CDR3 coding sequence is TGCAGCGCGGGACTAGCGGGGGACAATGAGCAGTTCTTC. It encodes CSAGLAGDNEQFF.